This T cell receptor beta chain derives from a study of regulatory T cells in long-lasting Graves disease. Study-wide results and caveats: Segments TRBV28, TRBJ1-2 and TRBJ2-5 showed preferential usage in persistent disease. Patients with persistent disease shared some 3,000 public clonotypes, outpacing the 966 shared by new patients.

As to time point: persistent/refractory GD, antithyroid drugs over 5 years with positive TRAb. Extracted PBMC RNA gave rise to the TCR library. From an endocrinology department in Xi'an, China, came the patients. This clonotype has only a few counts. What it binds is not known. For TCR beta, libraries came from iRepertoire HTBI primers and Arm-PCR of CDR3 regions. One entry per CDR3 protein, called by TCRdb with MiXCR from the multiplex PCR reads. The data show a few hundred thousand distinct CDR3 sequences, with around a quarter seen just once and approximately 28% held by the top ten. V dropped 2 bases and J dropped 7; count of bases not matched to a gene: 8. Germline V CDR1 and CDR2: KGHDR, SFDVKD. The CDR3 runs 15 residues.

The sample in question was peripheral blood mononuclear cells (PBMCs), obtained when the disease was refractory, from a patient treated with antithyroid drugs. This clonotype was sampled from a female donor with Graves disease. The genes are TRBV24-1 and TRBJ2-7; 9 bases map to TRBD1. CDR3 DNA: TGTGCCACCAGTGATTCGCGACAGGGGGTTCGAGAGCAGTACTTC. Translating gives CATSDSRQGVREQYF.